Listed below are T cell receptor beta chains from one sample, sequenced in a study of T cell changes during pregnancy in multiple sclerosis. TCRdb keeps only in-frame clones here, not all; method: immunoSEQ multiplex PCR. The table has about 83,000 clones, about 91% seen once. The source material was PBMCs, sampled in the first trimester of pregnancy. The receptors come from a female donor in good health, serving as a control in a pregnancy study. Some clones in this sample may be carry-over from other donors' samples. Each CDR3 is given with its conserved first and last residue. D genes are given only for firm matches. Clone size, where shown, is once, few, many, or a class for clones that have expanded.

V	size	length	D	J	DNA	CDR3
TRBV5-1	.	17	TRBD2	TRBJ2-2	TGCGCCAGCAGCTTGGCCGGCGGGGGGACGGGTACCGGGGAGCTGTTTTTT	CASSLAGGGTGTGELFF
TRBV28	.	16	TRBD1	TRBJ1-4	TGTGCCAGCAGTTTCGAAATACAGGGGGCGAGGGAAAAACTGTTTTTT	CASSFEIQGAREKLFF
TRBV11-3	.	13	.	TRBJ2-7	TGTGCCAGCAGCTTACAGGGCTCCCACGAGCAGTACTTC	CASSLQGSHEQYF
TRBV11-2	.	15	.	TRBJ1-1	TGTGCCAGCAGCTTAGAAGCAGGGGCGCGTGGTGAAGCTTTCTTT	CASSLEAGARGEAFF
TRBV5-4	.	14	TRBD1	TRBJ2-7	TGTGCCAGCAGCTGGGGACAGGGCTCCTACGAGCAGTACTTC	CASSWGQGSYEQYF
TRBV4-1	.	16	.	TRBJ1-5	TGCGCCAGCAGCCAAAGGATCGGCAGGGTGAATCAGCCCCAGCATTTT	CASSQRIGRVNQPQHF
TRBV19	.	14	TRBD1	TRBJ1-5	TGTGCCAGTGATGACAGGGCCTTTAATCAGCCCCAGCATTTT	CASDDRAFNQPQHF
TRBV28	.	16	.	TRBJ1-5	TGTGCCAGCAGTTCCACTCCAGCGTATAGCAATCAGCCCCAGCATTTT	CASSSTPAYSNQPQHF
TRBV28	.	16	TRBD2	TRBJ2-5	TGTGCCAGCAGTCCCGGGCTAGCGGGGGGGAGAGAGACCCAGTACTTC	CASSPGLAGGRETQYF
TRBV27	.	13	TRBD1	TRBJ2-7	TGTGCCAGCAGTCCGGGACAGGGGTTCGAGCAGTACTTC	CASSPGQGFEQYF
TRBV30	.	15	.	TRBJ1-1	TGTGCCTGGAGTGTGCCTTTGGACAGCTTCGCTGAAGCTTTCTTT	CAWSVPLDSFAEAFF
TRBV7-2	.	13	.	TRBJ2-7	TGTGCCAGCAGCATCCACCGGGACACCGAGCAGTACTTC	CASSIHRDTEQYF
TRBV18	.	12	.	TRBJ1-4	TGTGCCAGCTCACCTCAGGGTGAAAAACTGTTTTTT	CASSPQGEKLFF
TRBV23-1	.	17	TRBD1	TRBJ1-2	TGCGCCAGCAGTCAGCCACCGGGACAGGGGAAGGACTATGGCTACACCTTC	CASSQPPGQGKDYGYTF
TRBV7-2	.	16	TRBD2	TRBJ2-3	TGTGCCAGCAGCACGTTGGGACTAGCGGGCGGGAATACGCAGTATTTT	CASSTLGLAGGNTQYF
TRBV27	.	14	.	TRBJ1-1	TGTGCCAGCAGTTTTGTAGGGGGACACACTGAAGCTTTCTTT	CASSFVGGHTEAFF
TRBV28	.	16	TRBD1	TRBJ2-7	TGTGCCAGCAGTTTAACTTTCGGGACAGGGGGCGGAGAGCAGTACTTC	CASSLTFGTGGGEQYF
TRBV4-2	.	15	TRBD1	TRBJ1-1	TGTGCCAGCAGCCAAGCTCTGGGACAGGGCACTGAAGCTTTCTTT	CASSQALGQGTEAFF
TRBV27	once	15	TRBD1	TRBJ1-1	TGTGCCAGCAGTTCTCCAGGACAGGGTGGGACTGAAGCTTTCTTT	CASSSPGQGGTEAFF
TRBV23-1	.	20	TRBD1	TRBJ2-7	TGCGCCAGCAGTCAAAGGGCGGGACAGGGGGTTTACCGCGCCGTCTACGAGCAGTACTTC	CASSQRAGQGVYRAVYEQYF
TRBV27	.	16	TRBD2	TRBJ2-7	TGTGCCAGCAGGACTAGCGGGAGGGTACTCTCCTACGAGCAGTACTTC	CASRTSGRVLSYEQYF
TRBV23-1	.	16	TRBD1	TRBJ2-7	TGCGCCAGCAGTCAATCAGCCGACAGGGTTAACTACGAGCAGTACTTC	CASSQSADRVNYEQYF
TRBV4-3	.	13	TRBD1	TRBJ2-7	TGCGCCAGCAGCCAAGGGACAGGGTACGAGCAGTACTTC	CASSQGTGYEQYF
TRBV5-1	.	15	TRBD1	TRBJ1-1	TGCGCCAGCAGACAGGGGGCCAACGTAAACACTGAAGCTTTCTTT	CASRQGANVNTEAFF
TRBV15	.	14	.	TRBJ2-5	TGTGCCACCAGCAGTCGGGACAAGCAAGAGACCCAGTACTTC	CATSSRDKQETQYF
TRBV27	few	16	.	TRBJ1-5	TGTGCCAGCAGTCCCCCCGGCGGGGTAGGCAATCAGCCCCAGCATTTT	CASSPPGGVGNQPQHF
TRBV27	once	12	.	TRBJ2-7	TGTGCCAGCAGCCACTCCCACGGGGAGCAGTACTTC	CASSHSHGEQYF
TRBV9	.	16	.	TRBJ2-2	TGTGCCAGCAGCGCACATTTACCAGTAAACACCGGGGAGCTGTTTTTT	CASSAHLPVNTGELFF
TRBV27	.	11	TRBD1	TRBJ2-1	TGTGCCAGCAGTTCTGGGACAGGAAGGATCTTC	CASSSGTGRIF
TRBV5-5	.	14	.	TRBJ1-5	TGTGCCAGCAGTTCCGGGACAAGGAATCAGCCCCAGCATTTT	CASSSGTRNQPQHF